Following are 21 T cell receptor beta chains from one sample sequenced in a study of shared clonotypes between healthy human individuals. Naive CD8 cells comprised CD45RO-negative, CCR7-positively selected cells, excluding terminally differentiated effector memory CD45RA+ cells. Profiling relied on immunoSEQ multiplex PCR, and the TCRdb table lists in-frame clones only, not all of them. The sample has roughly 2 million clones, approximately 94% seen once. The sequenced material came from naive CD8+ T cells sorted from blood. All receptors come from a man aged 18 to 29 in good health.

This chain uses TRBV10-2 with TRBJ2-7, with TRBD2 identical over 11 bases. Unmatched junction bases numbered 5, after V lost 0 bases and J lost 1 base. CDR3 length: 17 amino acids. Germline V lookup: CDR1 WSHSY, CDR2 SAAADI. CDR3 nucleotides: TGCGCCAGCAGTGAGTCGACGGCTAGCGGGAGGTCCTACGAGCAGTACTTC. It codes for CASSESTASGRSYEQYF.

Concerning this clone: The sample holds other DNA sequences that translate to the same CDR3. This chain connects TRBV6-5 to TRBJ2-1, with a weak D call TRBD2 (5 bases). The V end was cut by 0 bases, the J end by 9 bases, with 9 bases between. The length of the CDR3 is 13 residues. The germline V gene has CDR1 MNHEY and CDR2 SVGAGI. The CDR3 nucleotides are TGTGCCAGCAGTTACTCGATCGGAGGTGAGCAGTTCTTC. It yields the protein CASSYSIGGEQFF.

The chain links TRBV4-1 to TRBJ1-6; no firm D call. The CDR3 loop spans 15 amino acids. V dropped 3 bases and J dropped 10 bases, with 16 bases sitting between them. Germline V gene lookup returns CDR1 MGHRA and CDR2 YSYEKL. The CDR3 DNA follows: TGCGCCAGCAGCCACTCGGACGCGGGGAAGTCACCCCTCCACTTT. Translating it yields CASSHSDAGKSPLHF.

Remarks on this clone: This same CDR3 is encoded by further DNA sequences in the sample. The rearrangement joins TRBV4-1 to TRBJ1-5; tentatively, D is TRBD1 (5 bases). The CDR3 consists of 15 residues. Per germline, CDR1 MGHRA and CDR2 YSYEKL. V was clipped by 1 base and J by 1 base, with 8 bases between them. Here the CDR3 reads CASSQGGGSNQPQHF. The CDR3 DNA follows: TGCGCCAGCAGCCAAGGGGGGGGAAGCAATCAGCCCCAGCATTTT.

The chain uses TRBV27 and TRBJ2-7; 7 bases map to TRBD1. This CDR3 spans 16 amino acids. V trimming: 2 bases; J trimming: 7 bases; junction bases outside the gene matches: 14. The germline V gene encodes CDR1 MNHEY and CDR2 SMNVEV (reference sequence). This chain's CDR3 is CASSLTRQGSNEEQYF. CDR3 DNA sequence: TGTGCCAGCAGTTTAACCAGACAGGGTTCGAACGAGGAGCAGTACTTC.

This clone was observed a single time. The chain employs TRBV7-9 and TRBJ2-1, with TRBD2 as a possible D gene (6 bases). V lost 1 base and J lost 4, with 14 bases in between. The CDR3 is made up of 16 amino acids. CDR1 SEHNR and CDR2 FQNEAQ come from the germline V gene (reference sequence). The CDR3 is CASSLGGLYSYNEQFF. DNA of the CDR3: TGTGCCAGCAGCTTAGGGGGACTTTACAGTTACAATGAGCAGTTCTTC.

As to this clone: The sample contains more than one DNA sequence encoding this CDR3. The chain combines TRBV10-3 with TRBJ2-2; D remains unclear. The V gene's germline CDR1 is ENHRY and CDR2 SYGVKD. V gave up 8 bases and J gave up 0 bases, with 10 bases separating them. This CDR3 region has 14 residues. The chain's CDR3 is CAISDGTNTGELFF. CDR3 nucleotides: TGTGCCATCTCGGACGGAACGAACACCGGGGAGCTGTTTTTT.

The rearrangement joins TRBV27 to TRBJ2-1; the match to TRBD2 covers 10 bases. The germline V gene encodes CDR1 MNHEY and CDR2 SMNVEV (reference sequence). V trimming: 1 base; J trimming: 2 bases; junction bases outside the gene matches: 5. The CDR3 length is 17 residues. CDR3 bases: TGTGCCAGCAGTTTATTGTCGCTAGCGGGAGCCTACAATGAGCAGTTCTTC. Encoded protein: CASSLLSLAGAYNEQFF.

This clone appeared a single time. A read error is possible here, since a much larger clone lies one base away. This chain connects TRBV13 to TRBJ2-7; D is undetermined. There are 13 residues in the CDR3. V dropped 1 base and J dropped 1 base, with 5 bases sitting between them. Germline-derived CDR1 and CDR2 are PRHDT and FYEKMQ (reference sequence). The CDR3 reads CASSLDGSYEQYF. CDR3 DNA sequence: TGTGCCAGCAGCTTAGACGGTTCCTACGAGCAGTACTTC.

J is TRBJ2-1 and V is TRBV4-1, with D possibly being TRBD2 (6 bases). The CDR3 sequence is 16 residues long. Between the trimmed V and J ends, which lost 0 bases and 5 bases, there was a span of 14 bases. Germline CDR1 and CDR2: MGHRA and YSYEKL. The CDR3 DNA reads as TGCGCCAGCAGCCAAGAACCAGGGTCGGGGGACAATGAGCAGTTCTTC. Translating it yields CASSQEPGSGDNEQFF.

This rearrangement joins TRBV5-4 to TRBJ2-7; possibly TRBD2 for D (5 bases). V lost 2 bases to trimming and J lost 6 bases, with 15 bases between them. The CDR3 covers 14 residues. CDR1 and CDR2 from the germline V gene are SGHNT and YYREEE (reference sequence). The CDR3 reads CASSFGVSGPEQYF. CDR3 coding DNA: TGTGCCAGCAGCTTCGGGGTGTCTGGGCCCGAGCAGTACTTC.

The chain combines TRBV5-1 with TRBJ2-7; a possible D gene is TRBD2 (6 bases). Germline V CDR1 and CDR2: SGHRS, YFSETQ. The CDR3 length is 17 residues. Trimming shortened V by 0 bases and J by 3 bases, and 19 bases separated the two germline ends. This chain's CDR3 is CASSLVVSGRSGYEQYF. The DNA of the CDR3 is TGCGCCAGCAGCTTGGTGGTTAGCGGACGTTCGGGCTACGAGCAGTACTTC.

The rearrangement joins TRBV6-5 to TRBJ2-7; 8 nucleotides line up with TRBD2. The CDR3 extends over 14 amino acids. Germline values: CDR1 MNHEY, CDR2 SVGAGI. J was trimmed by 2 bases and V by 8 bases; bases with no gene match: 8. CDR3 in amino acids: CASGKAGGTYEQYF. The CDR3 nucleotides read TGTGCCAGCGGAAAGGCGGGAGGCACCTACGAGCAGTACTTC.

Here the CDR3 DNA reads TGCGCCAGCAGCCAAAAAAATGCCGGGACAGACCTATACGAGCAGTACTTC. Its translation: CASSQKNAGTDLYEQYF. The chain combines TRBV4-1 with TRBJ2-7, with 7 bases that match TRBD1. V trimming: 2 bases; J trimming: 4 bases; junction bases outside the gene matches: 14. Germline-derived CDR1 and CDR2 are MGHRA and YSYEKL. This CDR3 contains 17 residues.

Comment on this clone: Other DNA sequences in this specimen translate into the identical CDR3. The gene calls are TRBV5-6 and TRBJ2-7; D call uncertain. V was trimmed by 0 bases and J by 3 bases, leaving 7 bases between them. The CDR3 sequence is 13 residues long. Germline CDR1 is SGHDT and CDR2 is YYEEEE. The DNA for the CDR3 is TGTGCCAGCAGCTTGGGTGAGAGCTACGAGCAGTACTTC. Amino acid sequence: CASSLGESYEQYF.

The J gene is TRBJ1-6, the V gene TRBV30; D unresolved. The CDR3 consists of 13 residues. V was clipped by 1 base and J by 11 bases, with 12 bases between them. Germline CDR1 is GTSNPN and CDR2 is SVGIG (reference sequence). The CDR3 protein is CAWSGKGEAPLHF. The CDR3 DNA sequence: TGTGCCTGGAGTGGGAAAGGAGAAGCACCCCTCCACTTT.

The rearrangement uses TRBV6-6 and TRBJ1-4; 9 nucleotides agree with TRBD1. This CDR3 spans 14 amino acids. The trim removed 6 bases at V and 5 bases at J, leaving 4 bases unmatched. The germline V gene encodes CDR1 MNHNY and CDR2 SVGAGI (reference sequence). This CDR3 is CASRGTGPNEKLFF. The CDR3 coding sequence is TGTGCCAGCAGGGGGACAGGGCCAAATGAAAAACTGTTTTTT.

The gene calls are TRBV27 and TRBJ1-5; D is possibly TRBD1 (5 bases). This CDR3 region has 14 residues. Germline CDR1 reads MNHEY; CDR2 reads SMNVEV (reference sequence). V lost 5 bases and J lost 4, with 12 bases in between. The CDR3: CASSPKTENQPQHF. The CDR3 DNA follows: TGTGCCAGCAGTCCTAAGACAGAGAATCAGCCCCAGCATTTT.

About this clone itself: This same CDR3 is encoded by further DNA sequences in the sample. The chain links TRBV6-5 to TRBJ2-3; a possible D gene is TRBD1 (6 bases). Germline CDR1 MNHEY, CDR2 SVGAGI. Trimming took off 2 bases at V and 3 bases at J, with 9 bases between the two ends. This CDR3 region has 14 residues. The CDR3 nucleotides are TGTGCCAGCAGTTACGGCCAGGGGACAGATACGCAGTATTTT. It encodes CASSYGQGTDTQYF.

V usage is TRBV6-5 and J usage is TRBJ2-7; tentative D call: TRBD1 (5 bases). Trimming removed 6 bases from V and 5 bases from J, with 11 bases in between. This CDR3 has 12 residues. Germline assignment: CDR1 MNHEY and CDR2 SVGAGI. CDR3 sequence reads: CASSPGSDEQYF. CDR3 nucleotide sequence: TGTGCCAGCAGCCCAGGGTCCGACGAGCAGTACTTC.

This CDR3 reads CASSWRTWGQQPQHF. The CDR3 DNA reads TGCGCCAGCAGCTGGAGGACTTGGGGGCAACAGCCCCAGCATTTT. The rearrangement links TRBV5-1 to TRBJ1-5, with D tentatively TRBD1 (6 bases). Trimming took off 3 bases at V and 7 bases at J, with 17 bases between the two ends. The CDR3 length is 15 residues. CDR1 SGHRS and CDR2 YFSETQ come from the germline V gene. Complete variable domain (other parts from reference TRBV5-1 and TRBJ1-5): KAGVTQTPRYLIKTRGQQVTLSCSPISGHRSVSWYQQTPGQGLQFLFEYFSETQRNKGNFPGRFSGRQFSNSRSEMNVSTLELGDSALYLCASSWRTWGQQPQHFGDGTRLSIL.